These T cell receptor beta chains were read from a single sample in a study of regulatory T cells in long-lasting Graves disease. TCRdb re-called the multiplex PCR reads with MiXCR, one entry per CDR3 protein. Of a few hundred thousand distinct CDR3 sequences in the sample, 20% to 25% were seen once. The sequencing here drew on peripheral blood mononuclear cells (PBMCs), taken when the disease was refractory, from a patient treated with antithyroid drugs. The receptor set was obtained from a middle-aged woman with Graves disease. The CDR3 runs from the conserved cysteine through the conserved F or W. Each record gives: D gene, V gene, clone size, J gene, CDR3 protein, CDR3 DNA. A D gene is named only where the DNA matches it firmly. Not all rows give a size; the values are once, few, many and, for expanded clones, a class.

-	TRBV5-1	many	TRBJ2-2	CASSLVPANTGELFF	TGCGCCAGCAGCTTGGTACCCGCGAACACCGGGGAGCTGTTTTTT
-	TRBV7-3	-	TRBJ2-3	CASSSAGSGDTQYF	TGTGCCAGCAGCTCCGCCGGGAGCGGTGATACGCAGTATTTT
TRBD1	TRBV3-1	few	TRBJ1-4	CASSPVLRDRNEKLFF	TGTGCCAGCAGCCCCGTCCTGAGGGACAGAAATGAAAAACTGTTTTTT
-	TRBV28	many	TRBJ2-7	CASSLTLAVYEQYF	TGTGCCAGCAGTCTGACTTTAGCAGTCTACGAGCAGTACTTC
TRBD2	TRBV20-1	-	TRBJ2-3	CSAPKASGDTQYF	TGCAGTGCTCCCAAGGCTAGCGGAGATACGCAGTATTTT
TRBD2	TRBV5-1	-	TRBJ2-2	CASSLGPSGRTGELFF	TGCGCCAGCAGCTTGGGTCCTAGCGGGAGGACCGGGGAGCTGTTTTTT
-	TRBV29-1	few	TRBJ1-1	CSVRGRMNTEVFF	TGCAGCGTTAGGGGAAGGATGAACACTGAAGTTTTCTTT
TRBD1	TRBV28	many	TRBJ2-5	CASSLGTAQETQYF	TGTGCCAGCAGCTTAGGGACAGCCCAAGAGACCCAGTACTTC
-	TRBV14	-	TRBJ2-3	CASSQEGASAYTQYF	TGTGCCAGCAGCCAAGAAGGGGCTAGCGCTTATACGCAGTATTTT
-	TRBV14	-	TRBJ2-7	CASSQPVAEQYF	TGTGCCAGCAGCCAACCAGTGGCCGAGCAGTACTTC
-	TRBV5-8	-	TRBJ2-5	CASSLGSSKIQETQYF	TGTGCCAGCAGCTTGGGGTCTAGTAAGATTCAAGAGACCCAGTACTTC
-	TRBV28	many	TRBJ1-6	CASSLFGSRSSYNSPLHF	TGTGCCAGCAGTTTATTTGGTAGCCGAAGCTCCTATAATTCACCCCTCCACTTT
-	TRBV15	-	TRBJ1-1	CATSRDLHTEAFF	TGTGCCACCAGCAGAGATCTCCACACTGAAGCTTTCTTT
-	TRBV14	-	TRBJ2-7	CASSHWTASSYEQYF	TGTGCCAGCAGCCATTGGACAGCGAGCTCCTACGAGCAGTACTTC
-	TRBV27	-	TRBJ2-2	CASSFGGAGDTGELFF	TGTGCCAGCAGTTTCGGTGGGGCAGGGGACACCGGGGAGCTGTTTTTT
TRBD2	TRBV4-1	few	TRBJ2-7	CASSQSPSGTYEQYF	TGCGCCAGCAGCCAATCCCCTAGCGGGACCTACGAGCAGTACTTC
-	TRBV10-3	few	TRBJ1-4	CATLPGPTNEKLFF	TGTGCCACCCTACCGGGACCTACTAATGAAAAACTGTTTTTT
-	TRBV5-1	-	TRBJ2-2	CASSLEVGLTGELLF	TGCGCCAGCAGCTTGGAAGTTGGATTAACCGGGGAGCTGCTTTTT
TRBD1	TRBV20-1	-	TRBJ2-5	CSATGQGIVGTQYF	TGCAGTGCTACCGGACAGGGAATCGTGGGGACCCAGTACTTC
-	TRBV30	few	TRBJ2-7	CAWADQGSSFNEQYF	TGTGCCTGGGCCGATCAGGGTTCCAGTTTCAACGAGCAGTACTTC
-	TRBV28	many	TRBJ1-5	CASSLLQGSNQPQHF	TGTGCCAGCAGTTTATTGCAGGGTAGCAATCAGCCCCAGCATTTT
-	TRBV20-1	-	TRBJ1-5	CSARGSALRSDQPQHF	TGCAGTGCTAGAGGGTCAGCCCTTCGGTCCGATCAGCCCCAGCATTTT
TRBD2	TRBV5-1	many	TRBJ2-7	CASSSNGSGERQYF	TGCGCCAGCAGCTCCAATGGTAGCGGGGAGAGGCAGTACTTC
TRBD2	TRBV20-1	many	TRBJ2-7	CSANRLAGGSYEQYF	TGCAGTGCTAACCGACTAGCGGGAGGGTCCTACGAGCAGTACTTC
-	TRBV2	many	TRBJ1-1	CASSGNSLNTEAFF	TGTGCCAGCAGTGGAAACAGCTTGAACACTGAAGCTTTCTTT
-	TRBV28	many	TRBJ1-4	CASSLFSEKLFF	TGTGCCAGCAGTTTATTTTCTGAAAAACTGTTTTTT
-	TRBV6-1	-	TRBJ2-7	CASSEYMSSYEQYF	TGTGCCAGCAGCGAATACATGAGCTCCTACGAGCAGTACTTC
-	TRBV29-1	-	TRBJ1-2	CSVRGLYGYTF	TGCAGCGTGCGGGGCCTCTATGGCTACACCTTC
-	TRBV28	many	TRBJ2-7	CASSLDQRTYEQYF	TGTGCCAGCAGTTTGGACCAAAGAACCTACGAGCAGTACTTC
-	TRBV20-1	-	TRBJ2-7	CSASLGEQYF	TGCAGTGCTAGCCTCGGAGAGCAGTACTTC
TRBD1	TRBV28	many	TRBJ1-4	CASSSPDRGLEKLFF	TGTGCCAGCAGTTCCCCGGACAGGGGGCTAGAAAAACTGTTTTTT
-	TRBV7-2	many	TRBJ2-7	CASSLYQGSHEQYF	TGTGCCAGCAGCTTATATCAGGGCAGCCACGAGCAGTACTTC